This T cell receptor (beta chain) was recovered during a study of CD8 T cells in ankylosing spondylitis (dated by TCRdb to the late 2010s). With respect to the entire study: The study profiled T cell receptor beta repertoires in healthy donors and ankylosing spondylitis patients to find disease-linked TCR variants. The whole study cohort included over a hundred healthy donors and 25 ankylosing spondylitis patients. Peripheral blood samples were taken, and synovial fluid was additionally collected from ankylosing spondylitis patients.

Beyond this particular receptor, the publication reports: In peripheral blood, the disease-linked clones were found at relatively low frequencies and had a CD8+ phenotype. A TCR beta motif made up of several highly homologous amino acid variants appeared to be characteristic of blood from ankylosing spondylitis patients. Some of the motif variants had been reported before in the synovial fluid and blood of reactive arthritis patients, a finding that suggests common disease-initiation mechanisms. According to the report, matched synovial fluid samples from ankylosing spondylitis patients were significantly enriched for the disease-linked clones.

Points on this clonotype: Its target antigen remains unknown. The input lacks base qualities; no much larger clone sits a single base away.

TCRdb records Illumina HiSeq 2500 as the sequencer. Quantitative 5'-RACE with molecular barcodes was the method used to prepare the TCR beta libraries. The study's own analysis went as follows. To identify disease-linked TCR variants, a new computational method was used, one built on a probabilistic model of VDJ rearrangement. The public reads were quality trimmed at Q25 with fastp and then assembled into clones with MiXCR by TCRdb, keeping productive beta chains. For every CDR3 protein sequence, its rows merge into one entry that carries the most common genes and DNA. These V and J calls originate from TCRdb's pipeline instead of the authors' own analysis. This sample comprises almost 250,000 distinct CDR3 sequences, under 35% of them detected only once. The ten largest make up approximately 4.4% of the sample. Cut back by 3 bases and 8 bases, the V and J ends lie 15 bases apart. Including the terminal cysteine and phenylalanine, the CDR3 comprises 14 residues. Only the CDR3 portion is preserved as DNA: 42 bases, with reading frame beginning at the first base.

The material sequenced was blood, either unsorted or a sorted T cell fraction (not recorded which). The V and J segments used are TRBV12-3 or TRBV12-4 and TRBJ2-3; the D gene is perhaps TRBD2, from 5 matching bases. The sequence came from a male donor with ankylosing spondylitis or in good health (not recorded which). The DNA sequence is given as TGTGCCAGCAGTTTGGGTAGCGCCCTCGGTACGCAGTATTTT. It translates to CASSLGSALGTQYF.